This T cell receptor (beta chain) is from a study of blood T cell repertoires in COVID-19. Looking at the study overall: The United States, Italy and Spain provided the acute and convalescent COVID-19 samples. T cells, B-cell-depleted T cells, or PBMCs supplied cDNA or gDNA.

V was pared by 2 bases and J by 8 bases, with 7 bases of the junction left unmatched. This CDR3 has 14 amino acids. Germline loops: CDR1 MNHEY, CDR2 SVGAGI. There are a few counts of this clone. In the original workflow: Nucleated cell counts were estimated from reference gene primer amplification. The protocol was immunoSEQ multiplex PCR, while the TCRdb copy is restricted to in-frame clones and leaves out a portion. V, J and clone size were drawn from that table, and D and trimming were deduced from the DNA. The profile shows 390,000 or so clones, more than 70% of them singletons. Seattle patients were enrolled during active infection and followed longitudinally.

This receptor was taken from a woman in her 30s with COVID-19, enrolled during active disease. Sequenced input: peripheral blood. This chain links TRBV6-5 with TRBJ1-2; 8 positions agree with TRBD1. The CDR3 DNA is TGTGCCAGCAGTTACGGTCAGGGGGCCAAGGGCTACACCTTC. Translated: CASSYGQGAKGYTF.